This T cell receptor beta chain stems from a study of CD4+ T cells in melanoma. The study, taken as a whole, reports: A reported correlation linked neoantigen-specific CD4+ T cells to CD8+, macrophage and B cell function. In melanoma, neoantigen-specific CD4+ T cells reportedly differed in differentiation state.

In the case of this clone: Its antigen is as yet unknown.

The data were produced by immunoSEQ multiplex PCR, yet TCRdb's version contains in-frame clones alone and is incomplete. The profile shows about 11,000 clones, 60% to 80% of them singletons. The CDR3 contains 14 residues. From germline, CDR1 is SSHAT and CDR2 FNYEAQ (reference sequence). The chain uses TRBV7-7 and TRBJ2-7, with D tentatively TRBD1 or TRBD2 (6 bases each). The sample was cells from a culture (not recorded whether cultured in vitro). The clonotype comes from a human donor with melanoma. The CDR3 DNA reads as TGTGCTACCCGTGGAGGGGGAATCCCCTACGAGCAGTACTTC. This encodes CATRGGGIPYEQYF.